The T cell receptor beta chain under discussion was sequenced for a study of OX40 agonist ivuxolimab in advanced cancers. Study context: Participants could have had prior anti-PD-1, anti-PD-L1 or anti-CTLA-4 therapy, and around 43% had some. Overall study findings and caveats: What antigens the expanded peripheral T cells recognized was never established.

This CDR3 region has 17 residues. Trimming pared 4 bases from V and 1 base from J, leaving 18 bases between. The V gene's germline CDR1 is SNHLY and CDR2 FYNNEI. Repertoires were generated with immunoSEQ multiplex PCR, while TCRdb's copy carries only in-frame clones and drops some. In the table there are over 60,000 clones, more than 65% of which are singletons. To note about this clone: Antigen unknown.

The chain joins TRBV2 to TRBJ2-3, with D tentatively TRBD1 or TRBD2 (5 bases each). The TCR sequence derives from an adult with an advanced solid tumor such as melanoma, head and neck, liver or kidney cancer. The sequencing used CD4+ or CD8+ T cells sorted from blood, collected in a trial of the OX40 agonist ivuxolimab. CDR3 DNA sequence: TGTGCCAGCAGTGCCCTCGACAGAGGAGGCGGCACAGATACGCAGTATTTT. This sequence encodes CASSALDRGGGTDTQYF.